Listed below are T cell receptor beta chains from one sample, sequenced in a study of beta chain features in type 1 diabetes. Clones were read by immunoSEQ multiplex PCR, and TCRdb kept only the in-frame ones, dropping some. The data show 300,000 to 400,000 clones, 9.5% to 10% seen once. The sample comprised central memory CD4+ T cells from blood. The source is a man aged 30-40 years with type 1 diabetes. Both conserved end residues are part of each CDR3. Fields, in order: J gene, clone size, CDR3 length, D gene, V gene, CDR3 protein, CDR3 DNA. A D gene is named only where the DNA matches it firmly. Not all rows give a size; the values are once, few, many and, for expanded clones, a class.

J gene: TRBJ1-1; clone size: -; CDR3 length: 15; D gene: -; V gene: TRBV7-3; CDR3 protein: CASSLIDEGNTEAFF; CDR3 DNA: TGTGCCAGCAGCTTAATAGACGAAGGGAACACTGAAGCTTTCTTT
J gene: TRBJ1-3; clone size: few; CDR3 length: 15; D gene: TRBD1; V gene: TRBV11-2; CDR3 protein: CASSSRGQGVNTIYF; CDR3 DNA: TGTGCCAGCAGCTCACGGGGACAGGGAGTGAACACCATATATTTT
J gene: TRBJ2-3; clone size: few; CDR3 length: 13; D gene: -; V gene: TRBV19; CDR3 protein: CASTLGSTDTQYF; CDR3 DNA: TGTGCCAGTACTTTGGGGAGCACAGATACGCAGTATTTT
J gene: TRBJ1-4; clone size: few; CDR3 length: 15; D gene: TRBD1; V gene: TRBV19; CDR3 protein: CASSPRQGLNEKLFF; CDR3 DNA: TGTGCCAGTAGCCCACGACAGGGTTTGAACGAAAAACTGTTTTTT
J gene: TRBJ2-1; clone size: few; CDR3 length: 15; D gene: TRBD2; V gene: TRBV7-9; CDR3 protein: CASSTTSGSSYEQFF; CDR3 DNA: TGTGCCAGCAGCACGACTAGCGGGAGTTCGTATGAGCAGTTCTTC
J gene: TRBJ1-2; clone size: -; CDR3 length: 15; D gene: TRBD1; V gene: TRBV6-5; CDR3 protein: CASRDSRSGGYGYTF; CDR3 DNA: TGTGCCAGCCGGGACAGCCGGTCGGGAGGCTATGGCTACACCTTC
J gene: TRBJ1-3; clone size: many; CDR3 length: 13; D gene: -; V gene: TRBV7-8; CDR3 protein: CASSLVPDNTIYF; CDR3 DNA: TGTGCCAGCAGCTTAGTACCAGACAACACCATATATTTT
J gene: TRBJ2-5; clone size: few; CDR3 length: 17; D gene: TRBD2; V gene: TRBV25-1; CDR3 protein: CASSASKGTTNIQTQYF; CDR3 DNA: TGTGCCAGCAGTGCTAGTAAAGGGACTACGAATATACAGACCCAGTACTTC
J gene: TRBJ1-2; clone size: -; CDR3 length: 14; D gene: TRBD1; V gene: TRBV28; CDR3 protein: CASSLGDRVGGYTF; CDR3 DNA: TGTGCCAGCAGTTTGGGGGACAGGGTTGGCGGCTACACCTTC
J gene: TRBJ2-2; clone size: -; CDR3 length: 14; D gene: -; V gene: TRBV5-1; CDR3 protein: CASSLGELTGELFF; CDR3 DNA: TGCGCCAGCAGCTTGGGAGAGTTAACCGGGGAGCTGTTTTTT
J gene: TRBJ1-2; clone size: few; CDR3 length: 14; D gene: -; V gene: TRBV28; CDR3 protein: CASSPQIGMLGYTF; CDR3 DNA: TGTGCCAGCAGTCCCCAAATCGGGATGCTTGGCTACACCTTC
J gene: TRBJ1-1; clone size: many; CDR3 length: 15; D gene: TRBD1; V gene: TRBV19; CDR3 protein: CASNSATGGWTEAFF; CDR3 DNA: TGTGCCAGTAATTCGGCGACAGGGGGATGGACTGAAGCTTTCTTT
J gene: TRBJ1-2; clone size: -; CDR3 length: 16; D gene: TRBD1; V gene: TRBV4-3; CDR3 protein: CASSPLGGSRSGGYTF; CDR3 DNA: TGCGCCAGCAGCCCACTAGGGGGCAGCCGATCGGGGGGCTACACCTTC
J gene: TRBJ2-5; clone size: -; CDR3 length: 13; D gene: -; V gene: TRBV11-2; CDR3 protein: CASSPLGEATQYF; CDR3 DNA: TGTGCCAGCAGCCCGTTAGGTGAGGCGACCCAGTACTTC
J gene: TRBJ1-5; clone size: many; CDR3 length: 13; D gene: -; V gene: TRBV2; CDR3 protein: CASRGTFNQPQHF; CDR3 DNA: TGTGCCAGCAGGGGGACGTTCAATCAGCCCCAGCATTTT
J gene: TRBJ1-2; clone size: few; CDR3 length: 15; D gene: TRBD1; V gene: TRBV27; CDR3 protein: CASSSGQGGNYGYTF; CDR3 DNA: TGTGCCAGCAGTTCTGGACAGGGCGGAAACTATGGCTACACCTTC
J gene: TRBJ2-7; clone size: -; CDR3 length: 14; D gene: -; V gene: TRBV6-5; CDR3 protein: CASTTLPGTYEQYF; CDR3 DNA: TGTGCCAGCACTACATTGCCCGGTACCTACGAGCAGTACTTC
J gene: TRBJ2-1; clone size: -; CDR3 length: 16; D gene: TRBD2; V gene: TRBV5-1; CDR3 protein: CASSLGGGSSYNEQFF; CDR3 DNA: TGCGCCAGCAGCTTGGGGGGCGGGAGCTCCTACAATGAGCAGTTCTTC
J gene: TRBJ1-1; clone size: -; CDR3 length: 13; D gene: -; V gene: TRBV14; CDR3 protein: CASSRTPNTEAFF; CDR3 DNA: TGTGCCAGCAGCCGGACCCCGAACACTGAAGCTTTCTTT
J gene: TRBJ2-5; clone size: few; CDR3 length: 13; D gene: -; V gene: TRBV7-2; CDR3 protein: CASSLGALETQYF; CDR3 DNA: TGTGCCAGCAGCTTGGGCGCACTTGAGACCCAGTACTTC
J gene: TRBJ2-1; clone size: -; CDR3 length: 11; D gene: -; V gene: TRBV10-3; CDR3 protein: CASSEGGMQFF; CDR3 DNA: TGTGCCAGCAGTGAGGGCGGGATGCAGTTCTTC
J gene: TRBJ2-7; clone size: few; CDR3 length: 15; D gene: -; V gene: TRBV2; CDR3 protein: CASSPAGTLAYEQYF; CDR3 DNA: TGTGCCAGCAGTCCAGCCGGGACGCTAGCCTACGAGCAGTACTTC
J gene: TRBJ1-5; clone size: few; CDR3 length: 15; D gene: TRBD1; V gene: TRBV6-5; CDR3 protein: CASSPRTGSHQPQHF; CDR3 DNA: TGTGCCAGCAGTCCCAGGACAGGGTCTCATCAGCCCCAGCATTTT
J gene: TRBJ1-2; clone size: few; CDR3 length: 14; D gene: -; V gene: TRBV28; CDR3 protein: CASSQVAGNYGYTF; CDR3 DNA: TGTGCCAGCAGTCAGGTGGCGGGTAACTATGGCTACACCTTC
J gene: TRBJ2-1; clone size: few; CDR3 length: 13; D gene: TRBD1; V gene: TRBV2; CDR3 protein: CASIRDRNNEQFF; CDR3 DNA: TGTGCCAGCATCCGGGACAGAAACAATGAGCAGTTCTTC
J gene: TRBJ2-1; clone size: -; CDR3 length: 18; D gene: TRBD2; V gene: TRBV10-3; CDR3 protein: CAIRRTSGPLSSYNEQFF; CDR3 DNA: TGTGCCATCAGGAGGACTAGCGGGCCCCTGAGCTCCTACAATGAGCAGTTCTTC
J gene: TRBJ2-3; clone size: few; CDR3 length: 14; D gene: -; V gene: TRBV29-1; CDR3 protein: CSVVRRANTDTQYF; CDR3 DNA: TGCAGCGTTGTACGGAGGGCCAACACAGATACGCAGTATTTT
J gene: TRBJ2-2; clone size: -; CDR3 length: 16; D gene: TRBD2; V gene: TRBV19; CDR3 protein: CASSMTGTSGKRELFF; CDR3 DNA: TGTGCCAGTAGTATGACCGGGACTAGCGGGAAAAGGGAGCTGTTTTTT